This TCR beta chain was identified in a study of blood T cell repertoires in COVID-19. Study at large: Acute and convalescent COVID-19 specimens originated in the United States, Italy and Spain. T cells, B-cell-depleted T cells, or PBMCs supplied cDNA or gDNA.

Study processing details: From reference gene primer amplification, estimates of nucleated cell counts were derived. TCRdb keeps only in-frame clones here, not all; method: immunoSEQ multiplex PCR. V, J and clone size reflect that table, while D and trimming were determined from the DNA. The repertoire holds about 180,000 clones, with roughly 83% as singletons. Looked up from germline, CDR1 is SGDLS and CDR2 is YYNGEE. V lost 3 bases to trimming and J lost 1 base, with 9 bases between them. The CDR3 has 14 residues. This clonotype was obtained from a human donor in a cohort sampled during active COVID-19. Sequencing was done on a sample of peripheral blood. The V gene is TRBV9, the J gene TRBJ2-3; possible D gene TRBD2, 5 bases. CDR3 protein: CASSGSGRTDTQYF. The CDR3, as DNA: TGTGCCAGCAGCGGAAGCGGTCGCACAGATACGCAGTATTTT. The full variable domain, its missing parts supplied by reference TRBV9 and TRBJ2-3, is DSGVTQTPKHLITATGQRVTLRCSPRSGDLSVYWYQQSLDQGLQFLIQYYNGEERAKGNILERFSAQQFPDLHSELNLSSLELGDSALYFCASSGSGRTDTQYFGPGTRLTVL.